The clone carrying this T cell receptor beta chain has at least ten counts. The CDR3 runs 15 residues. Germline values: CDR1 SGHTA, CDR2 FQGTGA. V shed 5 bases and J 4 bases; nucleotides not matched to a gene: 8. This specimen comes from a study of T cells after yellow fever vaccination. Across the whole study: For low cell numbers, libraries were made with SMART-Seq v4 Ultra Low Input.

MiXCR, applied by TCRdb to the 5' RACE reads, yields one record per CDR3 protein. The sample consists of over 110,000 distinct CDR3 sequences, 7% to 9% of them appearing once. This chain connects TRBV7-3 to TRBJ2-3; TRBD2 aligns across 8 bases. The sequencing here drew on CD4+ T cells sorted from PBMCs, taken 5 days after the yellow fever booster vaccination. The clonotype comes from a man younger than 45 who received the YFV17D yellow fever vaccine. The CDR3 DNA sequence: TGTGCCAGCAGCCTGGGACTAGTTACATCAGATACGCAGTATTTT. It translates to CASSLGLVTSDTQYF.